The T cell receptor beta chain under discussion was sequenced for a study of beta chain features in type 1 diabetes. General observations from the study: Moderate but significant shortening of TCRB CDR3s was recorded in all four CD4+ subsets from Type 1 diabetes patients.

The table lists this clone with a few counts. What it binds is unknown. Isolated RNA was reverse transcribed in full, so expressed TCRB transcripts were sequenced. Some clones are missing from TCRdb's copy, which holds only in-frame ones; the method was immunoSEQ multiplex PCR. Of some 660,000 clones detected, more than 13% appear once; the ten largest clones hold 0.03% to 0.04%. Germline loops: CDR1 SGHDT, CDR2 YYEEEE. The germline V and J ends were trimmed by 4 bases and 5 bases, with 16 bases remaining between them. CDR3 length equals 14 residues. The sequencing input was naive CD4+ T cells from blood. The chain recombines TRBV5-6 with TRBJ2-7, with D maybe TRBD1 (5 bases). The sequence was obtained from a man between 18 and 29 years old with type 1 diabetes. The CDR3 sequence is CASSRIMTVNEQYF. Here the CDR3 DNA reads TGTGCCAGCAGCCGGATTATGACAGTTAACGAGCAGTACTTC. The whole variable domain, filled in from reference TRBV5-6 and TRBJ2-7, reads DAGVTQSPTHLIKTRGQQVTLRCSPKSGHDTVSWYQQALGQGPQFIFQYYEEEERQRGNFPDRFSGHQFPNYSSELNVNALLLGDSALYLCASSRIMTVNEQYFGPGTRLTVT.